Listed here are 23 T cell receptor beta chains from one sample, sequenced in a study of CD8 T cells in ankylosing spondylitis. TCRdb independently ran MiXCR on the 5' RACE reads; one entry per CDR3 protein. Found here are about 240,000 distinct CDR3 sequences, roughly 8.6% of them singletons; the top ten hold almost 7%. The sample consisted of blood, either unsorted or a sorted T cell fraction (not recorded which). The receptor set was obtained from a male donor with ankylosing spondylitis or in good health (not recorded which).

This clonotype has a count of ten or more. This rearrangement joins TRBV9 to TRBJ2-3, with D maybe TRBD2 (5 bases). Germline V gene lookup returns CDR1 SGDLS and CDR2 YYNGEE. Trimming removed 0 bases from V and 3 bases from J, with 14 bases in between. The CDR3 loop spans 16 amino acids. The chain's CDR3 is CASSVAEGWVTDTQYF. The CDR3 DNA sequence: TGTGCCAGCAGCGTAGCTGAGGGATGGGTTACAGATACGCAGTATTTT. Based on the CDR3 plus reference TRBV9 and TRBJ2-3, the full variable domain is DSGVTQTPKHLITATGQRVTLRCSPRSGDLSVYWYQQSLDQGLQFLIQYYNGEERAKGNILERFSAQQFPDLHSELNLSSLELGDSALYFCASSVAEGWVTDTQYFGPGTRLTVL.

The chain employs TRBV6-2 or TRBV6-3 and TRBJ1-1; D call uncertain. Per the germline V gene, CDR1 is MNHEY and CDR2 is SVGEGT. CDR3 length: 18 residues. The V end lost 6 bases, the J end lost 0 bases, and 23 bases lay between the germline ends. The CDR3 region is CASRELPWAGGMNTEAFF. The CDR3 DNA reads TGTGCCAGCAGAGAACTCCCCTGGGCAGGAGGAATGAACACTGAAGCTTTCTTT.

The sample holds many counts of this clonotype. The rearrangement joins TRBV18 to TRBJ2-1; no clear D gene. The CDR3 is made up of 13 amino acids. V was cut by 2 bases and J by 5 bases, with 7 bases left in between. Germline V lookup: CDR1 KGHSH, CDR2 LQKENI. The CDR3 DNA sequence: TGTGCCAGCTCACCAAAAGGCGACAATGAGCAGTTCTTC. This sequence encodes CASSPKGDNEQFF.

This clonotype was observed a handful of times. The rearrangement uses TRBV6-2 or TRBV6-3 and TRBJ1-1; D may be TRBD1 (5 bases). Trimming pared 2 bases from V and 0 bases from J, leaving 16 bases between. The CDR3 extends over 17 amino acids. Per germline, CDR1 MNHEY and CDR2 SVGEGT. CDR3 in amino acids: CASSYTPGGPMNTEAFF. The CDR3 DNA sequence: TGTGCCAGCAGTTACACGCCGGGGGGACCAATGAACACTGAAGCTTTCTTT.

This clonotype occurred many times. This sequence joins TRBV20-1 and TRBJ2-1; D is possibly TRBD2 (6 bases). This CDR3 spans 13 amino acids. Trimming took 3 bases from V and 15 from J, leaving 21 bases between them. Per germline, CDR1 DFQATT and CDR2 SNEGSKA (reference sequence). The CDR3 sequence: CSASVRAGRLRFF. For the CDR3, the DNA is TGCAGTGCTAGTGTGCGAGCGGGTCGGTTAAGGTTCTTC.

This clonotype was seen ten or more times. The chain links TRBV7-8 to TRBJ2-5; unclear D gene. Germline V gene data show CDR1 as SGHVS and CDR2 as FQNEAQ. The germline V and J ends were trimmed by 4 bases and 1 base, with 7 bases remaining between them. This CDR3 is 13 amino acids long. The CDR3 DNA follows: TGTGCCAGCAGCTCACAGCTCCAAGAGACCCAGTACTTC. Its protein product is CASSSQLQETQYF.

CDR3 sequence reads: CASSSYRTSRAGELFF. The DNA of the CDR3 is TGTGCCAGCAGCTCATATCGGACTAGCCGCGCCGGGGAGCTGTTTTTT. V is TRBV11-2 and J is TRBJ2-2; TRBD2 matches 8 bases. Trimming took 4 bases from V and 6 from J; bases not matched to a gene: 10. This CDR3 contains 16 residues. Germline V gene data show CDR1 as SGHAT and CDR2 as FQNNGV.

This clonotype was recorded many times. This rearrangement joins TRBV3-1 to TRBJ2-3, with D perhaps matching TRBD1 (5 bases). The CDR3 runs 13 residues. Trimming shortened V by 3 bases and J by 6 bases, and 10 bases separated the two germline ends. The V gene's germline CDR1 is LGHDT and CDR2 YNNKEL (reference sequence). CDR3 DNA sequence: TGTGCCAGCAGCCAGAAGACAGCTGATACGCAGTATTTT. It is translated as CASSQKTADTQYF.

This clonotype was found many times. The V and J genes are TRBV21-1 and TRBJ1-2; the tabulated D call, TRBD1, remains unverified against the DNA. TRBV21-1 is labeled a pseudogene. This CDR3 is built from 11 residues. CDR3 amino acids: CASMCRYGYTF. CDR3 coding DNA: TGTGCCAGCATGTGCCGGTATGGCTACACCTTC.

About this clonotype itself: A read error is possible here, since a much larger clone lies one base away. V and J are TRBV7-3 and TRBJ2-1; D unclear. Germline V gives CDR1 SGHTA, CDR2 FQGTGA. The CDR3 covers 14 residues. CDR3 bases: TGTTCCAGCAGCTTAACTCCGTTGCTCAATGAGCAGTTCTTC. It specifies CSSSLTPLLNEQFF.

This clonotype was found many times. The chain carries TRBV5-1 and TRBJ1-1; no clear D gene. CDR3 length equals 14 residues. V was cut by 0 bases and J by 0 bases, with 6 bases left in between. In germline, CDR1 is SGHRS, CDR2 YFSETQ. The CDR3 DNA reads as TGCGCCAGCAGCTTGGGTATCATGAACACTGAAGCTTTCTTT. It encodes CASSLGIMNTEAFF.

This clonotype was counted ten times or more. The chain links TRBV20-1 to TRBJ1-4; maybe TRBD1 (5 bases). The V end lost 6 bases, the J end lost 3 bases, and 17 bases lay between the germline ends. The CDR3 covers 15 residues. CDR1 and CDR2 (germline): DFQATT, SNEGSKA (reference sequence). The CDR3, as DNA: TGCAGTGCCAGCGGTTTGGGGCAGCCTAATGAAAAACTGTTTTTT. This sequence encodes CSASGLGQPNEKLFF.

The table lists this clonotype with many counts. V gene TRBV29-1 combines with J gene TRBJ2-7, with TRBD1 identical over 7 bases. Trimming cost V 2 bases and J 6 bases; bases outside gene matches: 7. The CDR3 loop spans 13 amino acids. Germline-derived CDR1 and CDR2 are SQVTM and ANQGSEA. Here the CDR3 DNA reads TGCAGCGTTGAAACAACCAACAGGGGCGAGCAGTACTTC. Translation: CSVETTNRGEQYF.

The sample holds a few counts of this clonotype. In DNA form, the CDR3 reads TGTGCCAGCAGCGAGGGACTAGCTGCAAACGAGCAGTACTTC. It encodes CASSEGLAANEQYF. The J gene is TRBJ2-7, the V gene TRBV11-2, with TRBD2 matching 9 bases. The CDR3 is made up of 14 amino acids. Germline V gene data show CDR1 as SGHAT and CDR2 as FQNNGV. Germline trimming cut 5 bases from V and 5 bases from J; bases unmatched to any gene: 7.

This clonotype has at least ten counts. The chain employs TRBV28 and TRBJ2-2, with D possibly TRBD1 on 6 matching bases. The V end lost 6 bases, the J end lost 6 bases, and 20 bases lay between the germline ends. This CDR3 is built from 16 residues. The germline CDR1 and CDR2 sequences are MDHEN and SYDVKM. CDR3 protein: CASRAQNQGWPGELFF. In nucleotides, the CDR3 is TGTGCCAGCAGGGCCCAGAACCAGGGGTGGCCCGGGGAGCTGTTTTTT.

There are many counts of this clonotype. The chain joins TRBV12-3 or TRBV12-4 to TRBJ2-2; D could derive from TRBD1 or TRBD2 (5 bases each). This CDR3 has 15 residues. The ends were cut back, 3 bases at V and 6 bases at J, with 14 bases in the middle. CDR3 in DNA: TGTGCCAGCAGTTTGCCCCAGGGAGCGGCCGGGGAGCTGTTTTTT. Translation gives CASSLPQGAAGELFF.

This clonotype was counted only a few times. This chain links TRBV11-2 with TRBJ2-4, with 7 bases matching TRBD1. The CDR3 spans 17 residues. Germline CDR1 is SGHAT and CDR2 is FQNNGV. J was trimmed by 0 bases and V by 0 bases; bases with no gene match: 5. CDR3 DNA: TGTGCCAGCAGCTTAGAGTCGGACAGGCGAGCCAAAAACATTCAGTACTTC. Translating it yields CASSLESDRRAKNIQYF.

The chain uses TRBV12-3 or TRBV12-4 and TRBJ1-3; D is undetermined. This CDR3 comprises 15 residues. V gave up 6 bases and J gave up 1 base, with 13 bases separating them. CDR3 in DNA: TGTGCCAGCAGCCCCAACCGCGAATCTGGAAACACCATATATTTT. Residues: CASSPNRESGNTIYF.

There are a few counts of this clonotype. The J gene is TRBJ1-2, the V gene TRBV5-6; 9 nucleotides agree with TRBD1. J lost 7 bases, V lost 4 bases, and 2 bases had no gene match. In germline, CDR1 is SGHDT, CDR2 YYEEEE. The CDR3 contains 12 residues. In DNA, the CDR3 is TGTGCCAGCAGCAGGGACAGGGCTGGCTACACCTTC. Residues: CASSRDRAGYTF.

There are a few counts of this clonotype. The chain carries TRBV5-5 and TRBJ2-1, with TRBD2 matching over 10 bases. CDR1 and CDR2 (germline): SGHKS, YYEKEE (reference sequence). Germline trimming cut 2 bases from V and 7 bases from J; bases unmatched to any gene: 6. The CDR3 is made up of 15 amino acids. The CDR3 nucleotides are TGTGCCAGCAGCTTACTAGCGGGAACGATGAATGAGCAGTTCTTC. Translated: CASSLLAGTMNEQFF. Filled out from reference TRBV5-5 and TRBJ2-1, the complete variable domain reads DAGVTQSPTHLIKTRGQQVTLRCSPISGHKSVSWYQQVLGQGPQFIFQYYEKEERGRGNFPDRFSARQFPNYSSELNVNALLLGDSALYLCASSLLAGTMNEQFFGPGTRLTVL.

This clonotype was observed at least ten times. This chain joins TRBV27 and TRBJ1-5, with 7 bases that match TRBD1. Looked up from germline, CDR1 is MNHEY and CDR2 is SMNVEV (reference sequence). V lost 5 bases to trimming and J lost 7 bases; unmatched junction nucleotides: 8. The length of the CDR3 is 14 residues. The DNA of the CDR3 is TGTGCCAGCAGTCAACAGGGGCCGGGGCAGCCCCAGCATTTT. Protein: CASSQQGPGQPQHF.

This clonotype was picked up many times. The J gene is TRBJ1-1, the V gene TRBV12-3 or TRBV12-4; 9 positions match TRBD1. V was clipped by 6 bases and J by 3 bases; unmatched bases: 5. The CDR3 consists of 14 residues. The CDR3, as DNA: TGTGCCAGCAGGAAAGGACAGGGGTACACTGAAGCTTTCTTT. Protein product: CASRKGQGYTEAFF.

In this sample, this clonotype turned up a few times. The chain carries TRBV4-2 and TRBJ2-1, with 7 bases lining up with TRBD2. Losses at the gene ends were 2 bases for V and 8 bases for J; bases not matched to a gene: 6. The CDR3 sequence is 14 residues long. Per the germline V gene, CDR1 is LGHNA and CDR2 is YNFKEQ. This CDR3 reads CASSQSTSDYEQFF. CDR3 sequence (DNA): TGTGCCAGCAGCCAATCCACTAGCGACTATGAGCAGTTCTTC.